Listed below are T cell receptor beta chains from one sample, sequenced in a study of blood T cell repertoires in COVID-19. Produced via immunoSEQ multiplex PCR; TCRdb's table is partial and in-frame only. In the table there are some 100,000 clones, 80% to 95% of which are singletons. Sample: peripheral blood. These receptor sequences come from a man in his fifties with active COVID-19. Each CDR3 is given with its conserved first and last residue. The order of the fields is D gene, clone size, V gene, J gene, CDR3 length, CDR3 protein, CDR3 DNA. D genes are given only for firm matches. Size tells how often a clone was seen (once, few, many) or the class of an expanded clone, and some rows leave it out.

d_call: TRBD2
clone_size: NA
v_call: TRBV10-3
j_call: TRBJ2-1
cdr3_length: 17
cdr3_aa: CAISGGSGVEYRNEQFF
cdr3_nt: TGTGCCATCAGTGGGGGTAGCGGGGTCGAGTACCGCAATGAGCAGTTCTTC

d_call: TRBD2
clone_size: NA
v_call: TRBV6-2/TRBV6-3
j_call: TRBJ2-1
cdr3_length: 19
cdr3_aa: CASSRPASGLAGEPSTLFF
cdr3_nt: TGTGCCAGCAGTCGCCCCGCCTCGGGACTAGCGGGGGAGCCGTCTACCCTGTTCTTC

d_call: TRBD1
clone_size: NA
v_call: TRBV19
j_call: TRBJ2-3
cdr3_length: 15
cdr3_aa: CASSFAGGAGDTQYF
cdr3_nt: TGTGCCAGTAGTTTCGCAGGGGGCGCTGGTGATACGCAGTATTTT

d_call: NA
clone_size: NA
v_call: TRBV6-4
j_call: TRBJ2-2
cdr3_length: 14
cdr3_aa: CASSDSAVTGELFF
cdr3_nt: TGTGCCAGCAGTGACTCTGCAGTAACCGGGGAGCTGTTTTTT

d_call: NA
clone_size: once
v_call: TRBV15
j_call: TRBJ1-3
cdr3_length: 13
cdr3_aa: CATSRDRGDTIYF
cdr3_nt: TGTGCCACCAGCAGAGATCGGGGAGACACCATATATTTT

d_call: NA
clone_size: NA
v_call: TRBV11-1
j_call: TRBJ1-1
cdr3_length: 15
cdr3_aa: CASSSSGRVNTEAFF
cdr3_nt: TGTGCCAGCAGCTCTTCGGGGAGGGTGAACACTGAAGCTTTCTTT

d_call: TRBD1
clone_size: NA
v_call: TRBV4-1
j_call: TRBJ1-2
cdr3_length: 15
cdr3_aa: CASSSRDRGHYGYTF
cdr3_nt: TGCGCCAGCAGCTCTCGGGACAGGGGGCACTATGGCTACACCTTC

d_call: TRBD1
clone_size: NA
v_call: TRBV5-1
j_call: TRBJ2-5
cdr3_length: 17
cdr3_aa: CASSLGLGTGGEETQYF
cdr3_nt: TGCGCCAGCAGCTTAGGGTTAGGGACAGGGGGAGAAGAGACCCAGTACTTC

d_call: TRBD2
clone_size: NA
v_call: TRBV2
j_call: TRBJ2-1
cdr3_length: 15
cdr3_aa: CASGTRLAGHNEQFF
cdr3_nt: TGTGCCAGCGGTACCCGACTAGCGGGTCACAATGAGCAGTTCTTC

d_call: TRBD1
clone_size: NA
v_call: TRBV20-1
j_call: TRBJ2-1
cdr3_length: 16
cdr3_aa: CSASQPSGTGGNEQFF
cdr3_nt: TGCAGTGCTAGTCAACCCTCCGGGACAGGGGGCAATGAGCAGTTCTTC

d_call: NA
clone_size: NA
v_call: TRBV5-1
j_call: TRBJ1-4
cdr3_length: 14
cdr3_aa: CASSQGGSNEKLFF
cdr3_nt: TGCGCCAGCAGCCAGGGTGGTTCTAATGAAAAACTGTTTTTT

d_call: TRBD1
clone_size: NA
v_call: TRBV5-1
j_call: TRBJ1-2
cdr3_length: 15
cdr3_aa: CASSLEGQGAGGYTF
cdr3_nt: TGCGCCAGCAGCTTGGAGGGACAGGGGGCCGGCGGCTACACCTTC

d_call: NA
clone_size: NA
v_call: TRBV5-5
j_call: TRBJ1-5
cdr3_length: 14
cdr3_aa: CASSLDQGNQPQHF
cdr3_nt: TGTGCCAGCAGCTTGGATCAGGGCAATCAGCCCCAGCATTTT

d_call: NA
clone_size: NA
v_call: TRBV9
j_call: TRBJ1-1
cdr3_length: 14
cdr3_aa: CASSVRGGLNEAFF
cdr3_nt: TGTGCCAGCAGCGTAAGGGGGGGCTTGAATGAAGCTTTCTTT

d_call: TRBD1
clone_size: NA
v_call: TRBV10-1
j_call: TRBJ2-2
cdr3_length: 13
cdr3_aa: CASRQTGTGELFF
cdr3_nt: TGCGCCAGCAGACAGACAGGGACCGGGGAGCTGTTTTTT

d_call: NA
clone_size: NA
v_call: TRBV19
j_call: TRBJ2-3
cdr3_length: 15
cdr3_aa: CASSIVLTVTDTQYF
cdr3_nt: TGTGCCAGTAGTATAGTTTTGACAGTCACAGATACGCAGTATTTT

d_call: TRBD2
clone_size: NA
v_call: TRBV6-5
j_call: TRBJ2-5
cdr3_length: 15
cdr3_aa: CASRIREGHYETQYF
cdr3_nt: TGTGCCAGCAGGATCCGGGAGGGCCATTACGAGACCCAGTACTTC

d_call: TRBD2
clone_size: NA
v_call: TRBV3-1/TRBV3-2
j_call: TRBJ2-3
cdr3_length: 16
cdr3_aa: CASSQERRGGVDTQYF
cdr3_nt: TGTGCCAGCAGCCAAGAAAGACGGGGGGGCGTAGATACGCAGTATTTT

d_call: NA
clone_size: NA
v_call: TRBV10-3
j_call: TRBJ2-7
cdr3_length: 12
cdr3_aa: CAAGGQGNEQYF
cdr3_nt: TGTGCCGCGGGGGGACAGGGCAACGAGCAGTACTTC

d_call: NA
clone_size: NA
v_call: TRBV30
j_call: TRBJ2-1
cdr3_length: 12
cdr3_aa: CAWRFLGNEQFF
cdr3_nt: TGTGCCTGGAGATTCCTCGGGAATGAGCAGTTCTTC

d_call: NA
clone_size: NA
v_call: TRBV30
j_call: TRBJ1-6
cdr3_length: 15
cdr3_aa: CAWSVPGFYNSPLHF
cdr3_nt: TGTGCCTGGAGTGTTCCGGGATTTTATAATTCACCCCTCCACTTT

d_call: TRBD1
clone_size: NA
v_call: TRBV3-1/TRBV3-2
j_call: TRBJ1-2
cdr3_length: 14
cdr3_aa: CASRSRGTDHGYTF
cdr3_nt: TGTGCCAGCAGATCTCGGGGGACAGATCATGGCTACACCTTC

d_call: TRBD1
clone_size: once
v_call: TRBV6-6
j_call: TRBJ1-1
cdr3_length: 13
cdr3_aa: CASSWSGGEEAFF
cdr3_nt: TGTGCCAGCAGTTGGTCAGGGGGCGAAGAAGCTTTCTTT

d_call: TRBD1
clone_size: NA
v_call: TRBV9
j_call: TRBJ1-2
cdr3_length: 15
cdr3_aa: CASSPTMTGDYGYTF
cdr3_nt: TGTGCCAGCAGCCCCACGATGACAGGGGATTATGGCTACACCTTC

d_call: NA
clone_size: few
v_call: TRBV6-5
j_call: TRBJ1-2
cdr3_length: 14
cdr3_aa: CASIPGQGNYGYTF
cdr3_nt: TGTGCCAGTATCCCAGGGCAGGGAAACTATGGCTACACCTTC

d_call: NA
clone_size: NA
v_call: TRBV6-5
j_call: TRBJ2-1
cdr3_length: 13
cdr3_aa: CASRLTLRHEQFF
cdr3_nt: TGTGCCAGCCGACTAACTCTTAGACATGAGCAGTTCTTC

d_call: TRBD1
clone_size: NA
v_call: TRBV5-6
j_call: TRBJ2-5
cdr3_length: 15
cdr3_aa: CASRPGTAHQETQYF
cdr3_nt: TGTGCCAGCAGACCCGGGACAGCCCACCAAGAGACCCAGTACTTC

d_call: TRBD1
clone_size: NA
v_call: TRBV9
j_call: TRBJ2-5
cdr3_length: 14
cdr3_aa: CASSGGQAQETQYF
cdr3_nt: TGTGCCAGCAGCGGGGGACAGGCCCAAGAGACCCAGTACTTC

d_call: NA
clone_size: NA
v_call: TRBV10-1
j_call: TRBJ1-1
cdr3_length: 14
cdr3_aa: CASSEEGWDTEAFF
cdr3_nt: TGCGCCAGCAGTGAGGAGGGATGGGACACTGAAGCTTTCTTT

d_call: TRBD1
clone_size: NA
v_call: TRBV6-6
j_call: TRBJ2-1
cdr3_length: 12
cdr3_aa: CASKEGGSEQFF
cdr3_nt: TGTGCCAGCAAAGAAGGGGGCAGTGAGCAGTTCTTC

d_call: TRBD2
clone_size: NA
v_call: TRBV9
j_call: TRBJ2-2
cdr3_length: 17
cdr3_aa: CASSVGEGGRMTGELFF
cdr3_nt: TGTGCCAGCAGCGTAGGGGAGGGAGGGAGGATGACCGGGGAGCTGTTTTTT

d_call: TRBD1
clone_size: NA
v_call: TRBV29-1
j_call: TRBJ1-2
cdr3_length: 12
cdr3_aa: CSVVTGRYGYTF
cdr3_nt: TGCAGCGTTGTGACAGGGCGGTATGGCTACACCTTC

d_call: NA
clone_size: NA
v_call: TRBV5-1
j_call: TRBJ1-1
cdr3_length: 13
cdr3_aa: CATKNTMNTEAFF
cdr3_nt: TGCGCCACCAAAAACACCATGAACACTGAAGCTTTCTTT

d_call: TRBD2
clone_size: NA
v_call: TRBV5-1
j_call: TRBJ2-1
cdr3_length: 14
cdr3_aa: CASSLPAGGNEQFF
cdr3_nt: TGCGCCAGCAGCCTCCCGGCGGGAGGGAATGAGCAGTTCTTC